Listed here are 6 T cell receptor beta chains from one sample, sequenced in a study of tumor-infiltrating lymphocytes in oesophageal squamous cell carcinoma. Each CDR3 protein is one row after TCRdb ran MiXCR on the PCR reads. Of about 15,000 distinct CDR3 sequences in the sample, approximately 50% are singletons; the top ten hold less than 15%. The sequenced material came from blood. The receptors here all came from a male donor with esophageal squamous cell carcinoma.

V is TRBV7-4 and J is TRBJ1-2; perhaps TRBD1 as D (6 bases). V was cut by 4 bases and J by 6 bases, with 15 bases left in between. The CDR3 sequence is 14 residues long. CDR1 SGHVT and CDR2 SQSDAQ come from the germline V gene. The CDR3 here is CASSSTQQGDGYTF. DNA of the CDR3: TGTGCCAGCAGCTCGACCCAACAGGGAGATGGCTACACCTTC.

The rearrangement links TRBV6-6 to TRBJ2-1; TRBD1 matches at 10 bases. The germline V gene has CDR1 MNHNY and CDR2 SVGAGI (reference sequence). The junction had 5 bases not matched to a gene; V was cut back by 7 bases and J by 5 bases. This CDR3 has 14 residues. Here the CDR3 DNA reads TGTGCCAGCACCCGGGACAGGGGAAACAATGAGCAGTTCTTC. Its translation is CASTRDRGNNEQFF.

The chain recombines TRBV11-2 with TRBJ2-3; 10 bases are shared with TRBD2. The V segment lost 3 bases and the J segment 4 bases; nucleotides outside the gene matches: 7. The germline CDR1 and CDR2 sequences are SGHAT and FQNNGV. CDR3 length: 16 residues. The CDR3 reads CASSLGLAGVPDTQYF. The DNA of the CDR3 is TGTGCCAGCAGCTTGGGCCTAGCGGGAGTCCCAGATACGCAGTATTTT.

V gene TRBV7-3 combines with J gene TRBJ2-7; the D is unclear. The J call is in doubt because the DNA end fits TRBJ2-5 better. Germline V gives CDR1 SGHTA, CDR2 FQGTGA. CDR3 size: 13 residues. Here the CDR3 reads CASSRSYQETQYF. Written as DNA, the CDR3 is TGTGCCAGCAGTCGATCGTACCAAGAGACCCAGTACTTC.

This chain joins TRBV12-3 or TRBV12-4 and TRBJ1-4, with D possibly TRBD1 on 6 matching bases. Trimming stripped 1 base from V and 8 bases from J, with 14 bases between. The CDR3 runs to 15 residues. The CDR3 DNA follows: TGTGCCAGCAGTTTAGTTTTGGGGGGGCGGGAAAAACTGTTTTTT. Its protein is CASSLVLGGREKLFF.

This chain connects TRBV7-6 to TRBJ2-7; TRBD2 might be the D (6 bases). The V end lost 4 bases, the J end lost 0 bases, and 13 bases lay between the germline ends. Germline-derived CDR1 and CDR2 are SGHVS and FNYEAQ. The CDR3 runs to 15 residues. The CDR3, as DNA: TGTGCCAGCAGCTCGCCCCGGACTAACTCCTACGAGCAGTACTTC. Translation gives CASSSPRTNSYEQYF.